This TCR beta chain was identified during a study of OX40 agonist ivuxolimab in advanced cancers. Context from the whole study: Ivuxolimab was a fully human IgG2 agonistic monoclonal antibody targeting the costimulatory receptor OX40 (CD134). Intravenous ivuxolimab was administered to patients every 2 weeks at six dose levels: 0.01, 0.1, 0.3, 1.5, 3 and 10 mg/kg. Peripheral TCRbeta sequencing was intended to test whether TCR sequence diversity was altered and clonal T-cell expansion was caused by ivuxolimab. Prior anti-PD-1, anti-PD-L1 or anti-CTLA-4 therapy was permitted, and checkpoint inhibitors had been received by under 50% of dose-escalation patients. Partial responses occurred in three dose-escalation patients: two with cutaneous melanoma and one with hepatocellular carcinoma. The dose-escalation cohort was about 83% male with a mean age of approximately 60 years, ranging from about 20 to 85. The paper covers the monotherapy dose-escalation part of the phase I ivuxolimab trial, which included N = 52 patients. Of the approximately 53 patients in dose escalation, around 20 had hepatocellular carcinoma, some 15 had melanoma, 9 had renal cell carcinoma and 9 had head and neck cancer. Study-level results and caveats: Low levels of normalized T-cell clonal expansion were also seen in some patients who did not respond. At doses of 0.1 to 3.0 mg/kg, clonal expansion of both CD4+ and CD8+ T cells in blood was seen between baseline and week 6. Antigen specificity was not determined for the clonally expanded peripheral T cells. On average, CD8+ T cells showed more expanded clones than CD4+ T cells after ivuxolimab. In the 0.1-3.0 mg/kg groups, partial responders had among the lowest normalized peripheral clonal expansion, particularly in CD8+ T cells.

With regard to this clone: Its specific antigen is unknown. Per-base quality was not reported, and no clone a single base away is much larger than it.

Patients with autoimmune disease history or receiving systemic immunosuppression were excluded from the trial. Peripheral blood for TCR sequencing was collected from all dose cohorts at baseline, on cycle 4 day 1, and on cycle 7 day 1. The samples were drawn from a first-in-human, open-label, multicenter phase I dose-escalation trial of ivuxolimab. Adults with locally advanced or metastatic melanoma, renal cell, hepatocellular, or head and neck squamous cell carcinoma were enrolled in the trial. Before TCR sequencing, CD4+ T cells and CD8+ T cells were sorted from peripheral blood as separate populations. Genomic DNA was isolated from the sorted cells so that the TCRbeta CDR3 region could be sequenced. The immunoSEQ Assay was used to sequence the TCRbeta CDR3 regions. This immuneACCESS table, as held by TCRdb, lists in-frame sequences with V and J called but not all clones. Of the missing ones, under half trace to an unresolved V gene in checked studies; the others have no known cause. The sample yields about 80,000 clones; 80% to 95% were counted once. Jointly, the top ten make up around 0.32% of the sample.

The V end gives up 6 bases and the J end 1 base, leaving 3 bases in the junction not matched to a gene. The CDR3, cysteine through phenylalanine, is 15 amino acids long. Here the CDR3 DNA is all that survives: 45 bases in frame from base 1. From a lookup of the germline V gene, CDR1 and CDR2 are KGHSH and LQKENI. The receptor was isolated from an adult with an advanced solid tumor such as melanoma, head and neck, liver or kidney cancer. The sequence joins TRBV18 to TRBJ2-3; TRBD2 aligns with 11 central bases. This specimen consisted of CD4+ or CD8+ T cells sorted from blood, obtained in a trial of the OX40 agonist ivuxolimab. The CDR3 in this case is CASSQTSGGTDTQYF. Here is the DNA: TGTGCCAGCTCCCAGACTAGCGGGGGCACAGATACGCAGTATTTT.